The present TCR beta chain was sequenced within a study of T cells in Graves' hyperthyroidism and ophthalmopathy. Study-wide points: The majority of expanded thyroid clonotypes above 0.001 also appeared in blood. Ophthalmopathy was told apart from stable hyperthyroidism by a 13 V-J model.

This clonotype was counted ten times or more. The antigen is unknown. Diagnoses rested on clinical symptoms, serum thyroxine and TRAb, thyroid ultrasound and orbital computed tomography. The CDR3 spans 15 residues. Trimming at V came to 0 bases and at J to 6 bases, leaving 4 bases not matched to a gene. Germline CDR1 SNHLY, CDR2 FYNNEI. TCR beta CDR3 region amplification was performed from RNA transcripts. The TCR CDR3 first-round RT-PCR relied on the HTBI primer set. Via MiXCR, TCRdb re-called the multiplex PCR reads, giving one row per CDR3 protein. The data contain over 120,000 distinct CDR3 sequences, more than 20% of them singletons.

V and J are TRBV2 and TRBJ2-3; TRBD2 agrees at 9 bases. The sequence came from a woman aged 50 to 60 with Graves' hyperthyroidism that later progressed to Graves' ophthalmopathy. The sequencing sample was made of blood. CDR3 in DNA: TGTGCCAGCAGTGAAGCCATAGCGGGAGATGATACGCAGTATTTT. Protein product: CASSEAIAGDDTQYF.